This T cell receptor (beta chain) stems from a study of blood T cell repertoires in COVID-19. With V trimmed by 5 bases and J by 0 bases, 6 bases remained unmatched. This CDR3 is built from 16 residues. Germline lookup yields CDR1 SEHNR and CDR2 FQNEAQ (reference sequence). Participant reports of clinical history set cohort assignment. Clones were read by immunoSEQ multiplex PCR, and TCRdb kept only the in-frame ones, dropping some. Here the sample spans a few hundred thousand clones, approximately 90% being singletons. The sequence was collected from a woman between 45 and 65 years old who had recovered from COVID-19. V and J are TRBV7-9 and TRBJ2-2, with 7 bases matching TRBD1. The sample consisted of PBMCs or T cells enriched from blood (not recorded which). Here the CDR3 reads CASSPRTGSNTGELFF. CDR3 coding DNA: TGTGCCAGCAGCCCAAGGACAGGATCGAACACCGGGGAGCTGTTTTTT.